These 3 T cell receptor beta chains originate from one sample sequenced in a study of blood T cells in healthy people across ages. A second roughly 6 to 11 cycle PCR used barcoded and J-beta primers. One entry per CDR3 protein, called by TCRdb with MiXCR from the 5' RACE reads. The sample has 600,000 to 800,000 distinct CDR3 sequences, around a fifth seen once; the top ten hold roughly 3.4%. Material for sequencing was blood. The receptors come from a man in his sixties or seventies in good health.

CDR3 sequence (DNA): TGTGCCAGCAGTTTATCGTTTGGACTAGCGGGCCACAATGAGCAGTTCTTC. Translation gives CASSLSFGLAGHNEQFF. The V call is TRBV27, the J call TRBJ2-1; 11 bases line up with TRBD2. The CDR3 loop spans 17 amino acids. The V segment lost 0 bases and the J segment 5 bases; nucleotides outside the gene matches: 6. CDR1 and CDR2 from the germline V gene are MNHEY and SMNVEV (reference sequence).

At least ten counts were recorded for this clonotype. The chain recombines TRBV2 with TRBJ2-1; 7 nucleotides align to TRBD1. V trimming: 5 bases; J trimming: 8 bases; junction bases outside the gene matches: 9. The CDR3 has 14 amino acids. Germline CDR1 SNHLY, CDR2 FYNNEI. Here the CDR3 reads CASSYLQGKDEQFF. Here the CDR3 DNA reads TGTGCCAGCAGTTATCTACAGGGGAAGGATGAGCAGTTCTTC. Complete variable domain (other parts from reference TRBV2 and TRBJ2-1): EPEVTQTPSHQVTQMGQEVILRCVPISNHLYFYWYRQILGQKVEFLVSFYNNEISEKSEIFDDQFSVERPDGSNFTLKIRSTKLEDSAMYFCASSYLQGKDEQFFGPGTRLTVL.

In this sample, this clonotype turned up many times. V usage is TRBV7-3 and J usage is TRBJ2-3, with 11 bases that match TRBD2. CDR3 length: 15 amino acids. Germline loops: CDR1 SGHTA, CDR2 FQGTGA. Germline trimming cut 5 bases from V and 3 bases from J; bases unmatched to any gene: 4. The CDR3 sequence is CASSPGLAVTDTQYF. The DNA of the CDR3 is TGTGCCAGCAGCCCGGGACTAGCGGTAACAGATACGCAGTATTTT.